This passage covers 28 T cell receptor beta chains from one sample sequenced in a study of T cell clonality in common variable immunodeficiency. The repertoire was sequenced with immunoSEQ multiplex PCR; TCRdb's copy has only in-frame clones and lacks some. The data show some 28,000 clones, with none appearing a single time. Sequencing was done on a sample of peripheral blood mononuclear cells. Source of these receptors: a person between 18 and 75 years old in good health.

This clone was counted at least ten times. Read coverage stops 3 residues before the CDR3 terminus; the germline J gene supplies the remainder. The V and J genes are TRBV20-1 and TRBJ1-1, with a weak D call TRBD1 (6 bases). Germline V gene lookup returns CDR1 DFQATT and CDR2 SNEGSKA (reference sequence). The CDR3 is made up of 13 amino acids. The CDR3 here is CNMYRVGGTEAFF. The DNA read from the CDR3 is TGCAACATGTACAGGGTTGGGGGCACTGAA.

This clone is deemed medium-sized. The CDR3 goes on 3 residues after the read ends, and that part is filled in from the germline J gene. V usage is TRBV7-3 and J usage is TRBJ2-5, with D perhaps matching TRBD2 (6 bases). There are 15 residues in the CDR3. Germline loops: CDR1 SGHTA, CDR2 FQGTGA. V was trimmed by 1 base and J by 2 bases, leaving 11 bases between them. The CDR3 loop reads CASSLSGERQETQYF. The CDR3 DNA, read in part, is TGTGCCAGCAGCTTAAGCGGGGAGCGGCAAGAGACC.

This clone has only a few counts. The read is 3 residues too short to cover the CDR3 end, so that end is filled in from the germline J gene. The chain combines TRBV19 with TRBJ1-4, with unresolved D. Germline V gives CDR1 LNHDA, CDR2 SQIVND (reference sequence). There are 19 residues in the CDR3. V was pared by 5 bases and J by 2 bases, with 24 bases between. CDR3 DNA (partial): TGTGCCAGTAGTCCCCGCCCCCTCGACACCGCGAGGACTAATGAAAAA. This translates into CASSPRPLDTARTNEK. The CDR3 reads in full as CASSPRPLDTARTNEKLFF. The whole variable domain, remainder taken from reference TRBV19 and TRBJ1-4, is DGGITQSPKYLFRKEGQNVTLSCEQNLNHDAMYWYRQDPGQGLRLIYYSQIVNDFQKGDIAEGYSVSREKKESFPLTVTSAQKNPTAFYLCASSPRPLDTARTNEKLFFGSGTQLSVL.

This clone was observed at least ten times. The CDR3 extends 3 residues past the end of the read, so its final part is completed from the germline J gene. The chain is built from TRBV5-1 and TRBJ1-4, with no clear D. Germline values: CDR1 SGHRS, CDR2 YFSETQ. This CDR3 has 14 amino acids. Trimming removed 5 bases at V and 4 bases at J, with 12 bases between. The CDR3 sequence is CASSLAGNNEKLFF. The CDR3 DNA, read in part, is TGCGCCAGCAGTCTAGCAGGCAATAATGAAAAA. Combining the CDR3 with reference TRBV5-1 and TRBJ1-4 gives the whole variable domain KAGVTQTPRYLIKTRGQQVTLSCSPISGHRSVSWYQQTPGQGLQFLFEYFSETQRNKGNFPGRFSGRQFSNSRSEMNVSTLELGDSALYLCASSLAGNNEKLFFGSGTQLSVL.

At least ten counts were recorded for this clone. The read ends 3 residues early relative to the CDR3; the germline J gene fills the gap. This chain connects TRBV6-2 or TRBV6-3 to TRBJ2-4; 8 bases are a match to TRBD2. V dropped 0 bases and J dropped 0; count of bases not matched to a gene: 4. Germline lookup yields CDR1 MNHEY and CDR2 SVGEGT. The CDR3 length is 17 residues. The CDR3 reads CASSYSLRGAAKNIQYF. The CDR3 bases that were read are TGTGCCAGCAGTTACTCTTTGCGGGGGGCAGCCAAAAACATT.

A note on this clone: The read comes to an end 3 residues before the CDR3 does, leaving the germline J gene to fill in the end. V and J are TRBV18 and TRBJ2-1, with 9 bases fitting TRBD2. This CDR3 region has 18 residues. In germline, CDR1 is KGHSH, CDR2 LQKENI. V trimming: 4 bases; J trimming: 5 bases; junction bases outside the gene matches: 15. The part of the CDR3 DNA that was read is TGTGCCAGCTCACGACTTAGCGGGGGCCCCGGCATCAACAATGAG. Protein product: CASSRLSGGPGINNE. Given in full, the CDR3 is CASSRLSGGPGINNEQFF. Complete variable domain (other parts from reference TRBV18 and TRBJ2-1): NAGVMQNPRHLVRRRGQEARLRCSPMKGHSHVYWYRQLPEEGLKFMVYLQKENIIDESGMPKERFSAEFPKEGPSILRIQQVVRGDSAAYFCASSRLSGGPGINNEQFFGPGTRLTVL.

The table lists this clone with many counts. The CDR3 is cut off 3 residues early in the read; its end comes from the germline J gene. The chain employs TRBV4-2 and TRBJ1-1; a weak D match, TRBD1 (5 bases). The germline CDR1 and CDR2 sequences are LGHNA and YNFKEQ. The germline V and J ends were trimmed by 6 bases and 4 bases, with 15 bases remaining between them. The CDR3 consists of 14 residues. CDR3: CASRTKDGATEAFF. Incomplete CDR3 DNA: TGTGCCAGCAGGACAAAGGATGGGGCCACTGAA.

This clone has just a few counts. The read finishes 3 residues shy of the CDR3 end, and the germline J gene is used to complete it. The rearrangement uses TRBV5-1 and TRBJ2-5, with D hard to call. V gave up 4 bases and J gave up 7 bases, with 17 bases separating them. CDR3 length: 14 residues. Germline CDR1 is SGHRS and CDR2 is YFSETQ. CDR3 bases read: TGCGCCAGCAGCACGTCTAGAGGCGACGTGACC. This codes for CASSTSRGDVT. In full, the CDR3 is CASSTSRGDVTQYF.

This clone has ten or more counts. From the germline J gene comes the end of the CDR3, since the read stops 3 residues before it. This chain uses TRBV20-1 with TRBJ2-3; D is ambiguous. The V and J ends lost 3 bases and 2 bases respectively, with 6 bases between them. CDR1 and CDR2 (germline): DFQATT, SNEGSKA (reference sequence). The CDR3 contains 12 residues. The part of the CDR3 DNA that was read is TGCAGTGCTAGGGGCCACACAGATACG. Its protein is CSARGHTDT. The full-length CDR3 reads as CSARGHTDTQYF.

With regard to this clone: The read comes to an end 3 residues before the CDR3 does, leaving the germline J gene to fill in the end. This chain connects TRBV6-2 or TRBV6-3 to TRBJ1-5, with a possible D match to TRBD1 (5 bases). This CDR3 region has 15 residues. Germline values: CDR1 MNHEY, CDR2 SVGEGT. V was cut by 7 bases and J by 0 bases, with 13 bases left in between. Incomplete CDR3 DNA: TGTGCCAGCACCTCACGGGGGGGTAGCAATCAGCCC. It codes for CASTSRGGSNQP. The complete CDR3 sequence is CASTSRGGSNQPQHF.

This clone occurred many times. The missing CDR3 end, 3 residues past where the read stops, is filled in from the germline J gene. The gene calls are TRBV29-1 and TRBJ1-4, with 9 bases fitting TRBD1. The CDR3 length is 17 residues. J lost 4 bases, V lost 0 bases, and 9 bases had no gene match. Germline-derived CDR1 and CDR2 are SQVTM and ANQGSEA. CDR3 in amino acids: CSVEEGDRDRDNEKLFF. CDR3 bases read: TGCAGCGTTGAAGAAGGGGACCGGGACAGGGATAATGAAAAA.

Remarks on this clone: The CDR3 is cut off 3 residues early in the read; its end comes from the germline J gene. The V call is TRBV7-2, the J call TRBJ1-5; 7 positions agree with TRBD1. V trimming: 5 bases; J trimming: 7 bases; junction bases outside the gene matches: 8. Germline CDR1 and CDR2: SGHTA and FQGNSA. The CDR3 runs to 14 residues. CDR3 bases read: TGTGCCAGCAGCACCCGGACAGGCGGGCAGCCC. Translated: CASSTRTGGQP. The entire CDR3 protein reads CASSTRTGGQPQHF.

There are many counts of this clone. The CDR3 is cut off 3 residues early in the read; its end comes from the germline J gene. The V and J genes are TRBV20-1 and TRBJ2-4; 7 bases agree with TRBD2. J was trimmed by 8 bases and V by 6 bases; bases with no gene match: 10. The V gene's germline CDR1 is DFQATT and CDR2 SNEGSKA (reference sequence). CDR3 length equals 13 residues. The DNA read from the CDR3 is TGCAGTGCGATCTCCCCGGGGGGTTACATT. Encoded protein: CSAISPGGYI. The entire CDR3 sequence reads CSAISPGGYIQYF.

This clone was recorded at least ten times. The CDR3 end is not reached by the read, which stops 3 residues before it; the germline J gene fills it in. This chain links TRBV20-1 with TRBJ2-5, with D unresolved. Trimming removed 4 bases from V and 3 bases from J, with 6 bases in between. Looked up from germline, CDR1 is DFQATT and CDR2 is SNEGSKA (reference sequence). The CDR3 contains 11 residues. CDR3 region: CSANREETQYF. The CDR3 DNA, read in part, is TGCAGTGCTAATAGGGAAGAGACC.

Of note for this clone: Read data end 3 residues before the CDR3 end; the end is taken from the germline J gene. The chain carries TRBV11-3 and TRBJ1-1; 7 bases are a match to TRBD1. Germline V gene lookup returns CDR1 SGHNT and CDR2 YENEEA. V was pared by 8 bases and J by 0 bases, with 6 bases of the junction left unmatched. The CDR3 length is 14 residues. This CDR3 is CASGRGGLNTEAFF. Partial CDR3 DNA: TGTGCCAGCGGACGAGGGGGCTTGAACACTGAA.

This clone showed up many times. Read data end 3 residues before the CDR3 end; the end is taken from the germline J gene. The chain uses TRBV19 and TRBJ1-1; TRBD1 is a possible D gene (6 bases). CDR1 and CDR2 (germline): LNHDA, SQIVND (reference sequence). Trimming cost V 1 base and J 0 bases, with 15 bases left between them. The CDR3 has 17 residues. The sequenced part of the CDR3 DNA is TGTGCCAGTAGTATAGTCCTCCTACAGGGCTTGAACACTGAA. Amino acid sequence: CASSIVLLQGLNTE. The whole CDR3 reads CASSIVLLQGLNTEAFF.

This clone has a count of ten or more. The CDR3 end falls 3 residues outside the read, so it is completed with the germline J gene. The rearrangement uses TRBV5-1 and TRBJ2-3; 9 bases are a match to TRBD2. V lost 4 bases and J lost 1; bases outside the gene matches: 4. Per the germline V gene, CDR1 is SGHRS and CDR2 is YFSETQ. This CDR3 region has 15 residues. CDR3: CASSDWTSGTDTQYF. Partial CDR3 DNA: TGCGCCAGCAGCGATTGGACTAGCGGCACAGATACG.

This clone has ten or more counts. Read data end 3 residues before the CDR3 end; the end is taken from the germline J gene. The chain is built from TRBV10-1 and TRBJ1-1; D possibly corresponds to TRBD1 (5 bases). The CDR3 loop spans 15 amino acids. The V gene lost 6 bases and the J gene lost 3 bases, with 17 bases spanning the gap. Germline V gene lookup returns CDR1 WNHNN and CDR2 SYGVQD (reference sequence). Partial CDR3 DNA: TGCGCCAGCAGGGACCCGGCGGGGGACGACACTGAA. It specifies CASRDPAGDDTE. The entire CDR3 sequence reads CASRDPAGDDTEAFF.

This clone was recorded many times. The read comes to an end 3 residues before the CDR3 does, leaving the germline J gene to fill in the end. The V and J genes are TRBV5-1 and TRBJ1-4; D may be TRBD1 (5 bases). Germline loops: CDR1 SGHRS, CDR2 YFSETQ. Trimming removed 5 bases from V and 8 bases from J, with 10 bases in between. This CDR3 has 12 residues. This CDR3 is CASSTEGEKLFF. Partial CDR3 DNA: TGCGCCAGCAGTACCGAGGGGGAAAAA.

The table lists this clone with many counts. Read sequence stops 3 residues before the CDR3 end, and the germline J gene provides the missing end. The chain has TRBV7-3 and TRBJ2-3; 7 bases agree with TRBD2. The V gene end was trimmed by 4 bases and the J gene end by 4 bases; junction bases not matched to a gene: 5. The CDR3 length is 14 residues. Germline V lookup: CDR1 SGHTA, CDR2 FQGTGA. The sequenced CDR3 bases are TGTGCCAGCAGCTCGGGACTATTCCCAGATACG. Its protein is CASSSGLFPDT. The entire CDR3 reads CASSSGLFPDTQYF.

This clone was detected ten times or more. The missing CDR3 end, 3 residues past where the read stops, is filled in from the germline J gene. The chain couples TRBV5-4 to TRBJ1-3; D is uncertain. The V end lost 2 bases, the J end lost 1 base, and 7 bases lay between the germline ends. Germline loops: CDR1 SGHNT, CDR2 YYREEE (reference sequence). The length of the CDR3 is 14 residues. This CDR3 is CASSFDSSGNTIYF. The part of the CDR3 DNA that was read is TGTGCCAGCAGCTTTGATAGTTCTGGAAACACC.

Of note for this clone: Sequencing ends 3 residues short of the CDR3 end; the germline J gene provides the rest. The chain couples TRBV20-1 to TRBJ1-3, with no clear D. Trimming took off 7 bases at V and 4 bases at J, with 11 bases between the two ends. The CDR3 sequence is 12 residues long. Germline V gene lookup returns CDR1 DFQATT and CDR2 SNEGSKA (reference sequence). CDR3 residues: CSVLLRGNTIYF. The DNA read from the CDR3 is TGCAGTGTCCTACTTAGAGGAAACACC.

This clone came up many times. The read finishes 3 residues shy of the CDR3 end, and the germline J gene is used to complete it. The chain recombines TRBV7-2 with TRBJ2-3; 8 positions match TRBD1. Unmatched junction bases numbered 4, after V lost 2 bases and J lost 3 bases. Germline V gene sequence: CDR1 SGHTA, CDR2 FQGNSA. CDR3 length: 15 amino acids. CDR3 DNA, as far as it was read: TGTGCCAGCAGCTTATCGACAGGGGCAACAGATACG. It yields the protein CASSLSTGATDT. The whole CDR3 sequence reads CASSLSTGATDTQYF.

Many counts were recorded for this clone. The sequenced fragment ends 3 residues before the CDR3 boundary, so the rest is inferred from the germline J gene. This sequence joins TRBV5-5 and TRBJ2-7; D is undetermined. The CDR3 has 14 residues. Germline-derived CDR1 and CDR2 are SGHKS and YYEKEE (reference sequence). The V end was cut by 0 bases, the J end by 5 bases, with 12 bases between. CDR3 amino acids: CASSLEYLVDEQYF. Incomplete CDR3 DNA: TGTGCCAGCAGCTTGGAATATCTCGTTGACGAG. Complete variable domain (other parts from reference TRBV5-5 and TRBJ2-7): DAGVTQSPTHLIKTRGQQVTLRCSPISGHKSVSWYQQVLGQGPQFIFQYYEKEERGRGNFPDRFSARQFPNYSSELNVNALLLGDSALYLCASSLEYLVDEQYFGPGTRLTVT.

The sample holds many counts of this clone. The read stops 3 residues short of the end of the CDR3; the missing end is completed from the germline J gene. V and J are TRBV5-1 and TRBJ2-3; possibly TRBD1 for D (6 bases). Germline values: CDR1 SGHRS, CDR2 YFSETQ. The CDR3 is made up of 14 amino acids. Trimming pared 4 bases from V and 1 base from J, leaving 10 bases between. CDR3 amino acids: CASSPDRRTDTQYF. CDR3 DNA, as far as it was read: TGCGCCAGCAGCCCGGACAGACGCACAGATACG.

This clone was recorded at least ten times. The observed sequence ends 3 residues before the CDR3 terminus, with the missing tail filled in from the germline J gene. The V call is TRBV4-2, the J call TRBJ2-3; no firm D call. Germline V gene data show CDR1 as LGHNA and CDR2 as YNFKEQ. This CDR3 region has 13 residues. The V and J ends lost 1 base and 1 base respectively, with 3 bases between them. The sequenced CDR3 bases are TGTGCCAGCAGCCAAGCCGGCACAGATACG. Encoded protein: CASSQAGTDT. In full, the CDR3 reads CASSQAGTDTQYF.

This clone has at least ten counts. The part of the CDR3 DNA that was read is TGTGCCAGCAGCCACTCACAGGAGACC. Amino acid sequence: CASSHSQET. The entire CDR3 reads CASSHSQETQYF. V is TRBV7-6 and J is TRBJ2-5; no firm D call. The read halts 3 residues ahead of the CDR3 end, with the missing end drawn from the germline J gene. Germline V gene sequence: CDR1 SGHVS, CDR2 FNYEAQ. CDR3 size: 12 residues. V lost 5 bases and J lost 5, with 9 bases in between.

Concerning this clone: The missing CDR3 end, 3 residues past where the read stops, is filled in from the germline J gene. The chain couples TRBV7-9 to TRBJ2-3; possible D gene TRBD2, 6 bases. CDR3 size: 14 residues. Germline CDR1 and CDR2: SEHNR and FQNEAQ (reference sequence). V was cut by 5 bases and J by 4 bases, with 13 bases left in between. The sequenced part of the CDR3 DNA is TGTGCCAGCAGCATTGGGACTTTTCCAGATACG. It codes for CASSIGTFPDT. The entire CDR3 reads CASSIGTFPDTQYF.